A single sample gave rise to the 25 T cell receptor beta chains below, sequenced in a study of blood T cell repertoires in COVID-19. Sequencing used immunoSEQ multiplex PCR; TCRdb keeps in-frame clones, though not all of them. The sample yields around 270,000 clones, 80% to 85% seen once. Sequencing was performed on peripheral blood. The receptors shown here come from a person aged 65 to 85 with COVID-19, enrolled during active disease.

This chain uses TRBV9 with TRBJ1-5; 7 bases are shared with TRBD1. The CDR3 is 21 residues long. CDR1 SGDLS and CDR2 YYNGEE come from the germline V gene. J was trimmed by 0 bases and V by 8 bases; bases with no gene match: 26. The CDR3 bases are TGTGCCAGACTAAAACTGGCGCGAAGGACAGGCTGGTCGCTTAGCAATCAGCCCCAGCATTTT. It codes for CARLKLARRTGWSLSNQPQHF.

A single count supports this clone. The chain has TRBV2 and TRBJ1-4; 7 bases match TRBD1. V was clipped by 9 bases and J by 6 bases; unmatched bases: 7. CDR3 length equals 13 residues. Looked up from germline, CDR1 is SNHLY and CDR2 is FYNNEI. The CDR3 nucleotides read TGTGCCAGTATCCGGGACAGAGATGAAAAACTGTTTTTT. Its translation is CASIRDRDEKLFF.

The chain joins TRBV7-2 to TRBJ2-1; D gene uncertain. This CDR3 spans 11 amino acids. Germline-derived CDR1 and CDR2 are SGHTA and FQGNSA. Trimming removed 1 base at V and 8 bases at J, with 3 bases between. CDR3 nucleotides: TGTGCCAGCAGCTTAGTCGATGAGCAGTTCTTC. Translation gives CASSLVDEQFF.

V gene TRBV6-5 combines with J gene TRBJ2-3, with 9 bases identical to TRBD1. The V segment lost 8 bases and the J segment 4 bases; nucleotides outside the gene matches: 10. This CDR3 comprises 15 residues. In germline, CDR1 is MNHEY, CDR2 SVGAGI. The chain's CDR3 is CASPAGQGFADTQYF. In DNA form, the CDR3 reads TGTGCCAGCCCCGCGGGACAGGGTTTCGCAGATACGCAGTATTTT.

CDR3 nucleotide sequence: TGTGCCAGCAGCTCTCGGGGGGCCGGGGCCAACGTCCTGACTTTC. As protein: CASSSRGAGANVLTF. The chain has TRBV5-6 and TRBJ2-6; tentatively, D is TRBD2 (7 bases). The CDR3 is 15 amino acids. Germline CDR1 and CDR2: SGHDT and YYEEEE. The ends were cut back, 3 bases at V and 4 bases at J, with 11 bases in the middle.

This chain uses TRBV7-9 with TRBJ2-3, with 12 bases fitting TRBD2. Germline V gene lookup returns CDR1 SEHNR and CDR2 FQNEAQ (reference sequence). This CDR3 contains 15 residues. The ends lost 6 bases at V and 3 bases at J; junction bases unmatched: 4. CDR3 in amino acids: CASRLGLAGTDTQYF. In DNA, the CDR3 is TGTGCCAGCAGACTAGGACTAGCGGGGACAGATACGCAGTATTTT. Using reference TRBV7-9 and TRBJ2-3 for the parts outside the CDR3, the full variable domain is DTGVSQNPRHKITKRGQNVTFRCDPISEHNRLYWYRQTLGQGPEFLTYFQNEAQLEKSRLLSDRFSAERPKGSFSTLEIQRTEQGDSAMYLCASRLGLAGTDTQYFGPGTRLTVL.

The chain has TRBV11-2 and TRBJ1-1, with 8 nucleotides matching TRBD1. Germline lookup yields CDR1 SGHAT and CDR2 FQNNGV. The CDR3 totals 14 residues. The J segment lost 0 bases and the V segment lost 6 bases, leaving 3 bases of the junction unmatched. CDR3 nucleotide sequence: TGTGCCAGCAGTCCGGACAGGGTGAACACTGAAGCTTTCTTT. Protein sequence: CASSPDRVNTEAFF.

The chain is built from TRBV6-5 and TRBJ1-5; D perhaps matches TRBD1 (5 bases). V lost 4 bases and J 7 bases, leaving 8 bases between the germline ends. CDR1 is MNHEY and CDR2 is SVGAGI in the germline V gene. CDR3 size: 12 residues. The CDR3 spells CASSSQGQPQHF. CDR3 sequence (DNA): TGTGCCAGCAGTTCGCAGGGCCAGCCCCAGCATTTT.

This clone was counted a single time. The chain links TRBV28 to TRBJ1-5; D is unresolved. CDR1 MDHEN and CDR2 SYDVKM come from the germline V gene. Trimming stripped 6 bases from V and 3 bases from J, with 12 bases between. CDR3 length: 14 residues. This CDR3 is CASSDGGLNQPQHF. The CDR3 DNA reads TGTGCCAGCAGCGACGGAGGGCTCAATCAGCCCCAGCATTTT.

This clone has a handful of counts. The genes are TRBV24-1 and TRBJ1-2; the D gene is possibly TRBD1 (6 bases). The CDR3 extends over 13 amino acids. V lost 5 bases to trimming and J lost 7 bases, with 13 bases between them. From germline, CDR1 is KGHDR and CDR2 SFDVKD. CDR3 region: CATSATGSSGYTF. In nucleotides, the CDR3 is TGTGCCACCAGTGCCACAGGGTCGTCTGGCTACACCTTC.

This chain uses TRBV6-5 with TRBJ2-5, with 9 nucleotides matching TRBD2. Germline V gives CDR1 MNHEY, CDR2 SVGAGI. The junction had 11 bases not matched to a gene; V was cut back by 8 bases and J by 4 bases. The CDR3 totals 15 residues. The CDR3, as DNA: TGTGCCAGCCGGAAGGGGGCGGGGGGGCGAGAGACCCAGTACTTC. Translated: CASRKGAGGRETQYF.

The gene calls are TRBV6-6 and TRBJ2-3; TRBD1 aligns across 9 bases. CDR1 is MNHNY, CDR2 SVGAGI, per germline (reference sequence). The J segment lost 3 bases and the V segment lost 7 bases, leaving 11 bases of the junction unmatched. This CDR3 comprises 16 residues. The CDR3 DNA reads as TGTGCCAGCAAGGGACCCGGCGGGACAGGGACAGATACGCAGTATTTT. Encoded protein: CASKGPGGTGTDTQYF.

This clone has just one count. The CDR3 spells CASSGVSGPSSPYNEQFF. CDR3 DNA: TGTGCCAGCAGCGGTGTGAGCGGGCCCTCGTCCCCCTACAATGAGCAGTTCTTC. The rearrangement links TRBV7-9 to TRBJ2-1, with D possibly TRBD2 on 6 matching bases. Germline loops: CDR1 SEHNR, CDR2 FQNEAQ (reference sequence). V lost 5 bases, J lost 2 bases, and 22 bases lay in between. This CDR3 is 18 amino acids long. Looking up the rest from reference TRBV7-9 and TRBJ2-1 gives the full variable domain: DTGVSQNPRHKITKRGQNVTFRCDPISEHNRLYWYRQTLGQGPEFLTYFQNEAQLEKSRLLSDRFSAERPKGSFSTLEIQRTEQGDSAMYLCASSGVSGPSSPYNEQFFGPGTRLTVL.

In nucleotides, the CDR3 is TGTGCCAGCAGTTCCGCAGGGATAACCTCTGGAAACACCATATATTTT. Its protein product is CASSSAGITSGNTIYF. The chain links TRBV6-5 to TRBJ1-3; TRBD1 is a possible D gene (5 bases). This CDR3 region has 16 residues. Germline values: CDR1 MNHEY, CDR2 SVGAGI. V lost 4 bases and J 0 bases, leaving 13 bases between the germline ends.

The CDR3: CASTTGRGTEAFF. CDR3 nucleotide sequence: TGCGCCAGTACGACAGGGAGAGGGACTGAAGCTTTCTTT. V usage is TRBV5-1 and J usage is TRBJ1-1; 7 positions agree with TRBD1. Germline V gene data show CDR1 as SGHRS and CDR2 as YFSETQ. CDR3 length: 13 residues. J was trimmed by 5 bases and V by 8 bases; bases with no gene match: 9. The variable domain in full, with the rest retrieved from reference TRBV5-1 and TRBJ1-1, is KAGVTQTPRYLIKTRGQQVTLSCSPISGHRSVSWYQQTPGQGLQFLFEYFSETQRNKGNFPGRFSGRQFSNSRSEMNVSTLELGDSALYLCASTTGRGTEAFFGQGTRLTVV.

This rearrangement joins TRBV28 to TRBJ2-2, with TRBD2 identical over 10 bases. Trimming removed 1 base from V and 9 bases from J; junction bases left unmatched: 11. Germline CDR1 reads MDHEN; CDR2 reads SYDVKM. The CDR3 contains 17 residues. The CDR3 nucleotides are TGTGCCAGCAGTTTATACTCCCTAGCGGGAGTTAACCGGGAGCTGTTTTTT. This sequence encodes CASSLYSLAGVNRELFF. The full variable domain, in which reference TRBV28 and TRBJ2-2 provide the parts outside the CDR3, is DVKVTQSSRYLVKRTGEKVFLECVQDMDHENMFWYRQDPGLGLRLIYFSYDVKMKEKGDIPEGYSVSREKKERFSLILESASTNQTSMYLCASSLYSLAGVNRELFFGEGSRLTVL.

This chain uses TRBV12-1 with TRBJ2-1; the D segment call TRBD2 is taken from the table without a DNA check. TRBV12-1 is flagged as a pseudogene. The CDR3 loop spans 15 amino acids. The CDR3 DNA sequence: TGTGCCAGCATTAGCGGGAGCCCATCCTACAATGAGCAGTTCTTC. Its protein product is CASISGSPSYNEQFF.

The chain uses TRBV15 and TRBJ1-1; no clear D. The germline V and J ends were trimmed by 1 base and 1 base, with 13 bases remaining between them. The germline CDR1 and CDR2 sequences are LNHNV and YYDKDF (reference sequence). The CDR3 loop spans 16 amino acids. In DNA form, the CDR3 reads TGTGCCACCAGCAGAGTCGGACGAAGCGGGAACACTGAAGCTTTCTTT. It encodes CATSRVGRSGNTEAFF.

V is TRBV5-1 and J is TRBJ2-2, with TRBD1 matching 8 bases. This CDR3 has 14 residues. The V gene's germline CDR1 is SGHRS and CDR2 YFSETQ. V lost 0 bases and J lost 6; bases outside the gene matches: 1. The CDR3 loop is CASSLETGAGELFF. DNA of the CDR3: TGCGCCAGCAGCTTGGAGACAGGGGCCGGGGAGCTGTTTTTT.

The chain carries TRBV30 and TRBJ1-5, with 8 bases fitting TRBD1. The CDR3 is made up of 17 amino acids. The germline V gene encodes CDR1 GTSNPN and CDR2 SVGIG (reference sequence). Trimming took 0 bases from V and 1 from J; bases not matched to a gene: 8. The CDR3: CAWSVDRGGVSNQPQHF. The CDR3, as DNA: TGTGCCTGGAGTGTTGACAGGGGAGGGGTAAGCAATCAGCCCCAGCATTTT.

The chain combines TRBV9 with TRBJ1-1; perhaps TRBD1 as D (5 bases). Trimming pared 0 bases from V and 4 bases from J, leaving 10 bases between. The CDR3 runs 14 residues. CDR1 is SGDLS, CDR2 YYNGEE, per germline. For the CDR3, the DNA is TGTGCCAGCAGCGTAGCTGCAGGGTCCACTGAAGCTTTCTTT. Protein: CASSVAAGSTEAFF.

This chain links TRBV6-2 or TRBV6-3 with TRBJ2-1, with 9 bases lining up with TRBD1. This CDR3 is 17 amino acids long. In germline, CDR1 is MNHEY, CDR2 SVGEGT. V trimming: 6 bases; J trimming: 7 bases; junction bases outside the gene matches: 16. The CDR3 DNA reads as TGTGCCAGCAGCAAGGGGACCGGGACAGGGTGGGGGAATGAGCAGTTCTTC. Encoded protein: CASSKGTGTGWGNEQFF.

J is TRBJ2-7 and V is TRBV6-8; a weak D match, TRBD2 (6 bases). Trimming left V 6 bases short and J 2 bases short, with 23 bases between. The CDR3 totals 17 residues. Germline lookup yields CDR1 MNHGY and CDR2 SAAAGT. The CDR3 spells CASSGVGGALLPYEQYF. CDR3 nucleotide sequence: TGTGCCAGCAGCGGAGTTGGAGGGGCTCTACTTCCCTACGAGCAGTACTTC.

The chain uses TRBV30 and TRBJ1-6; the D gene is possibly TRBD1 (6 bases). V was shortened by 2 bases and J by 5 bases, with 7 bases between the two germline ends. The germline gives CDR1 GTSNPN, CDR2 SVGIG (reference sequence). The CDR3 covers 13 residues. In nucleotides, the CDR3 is TGTGCCTGGAGTACAGGGAATAATTCACCCCTCCACTTT. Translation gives CAWSTGNNSPLHF.

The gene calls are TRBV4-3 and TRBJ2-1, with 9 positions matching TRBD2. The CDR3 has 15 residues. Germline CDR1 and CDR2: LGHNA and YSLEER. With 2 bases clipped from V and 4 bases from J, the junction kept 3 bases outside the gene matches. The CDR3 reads CASSQSTSGYNEQFF. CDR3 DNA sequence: TGCGCCAGCAGCCAATCGACTAGCGGTTACAATGAGCAGTTCTTC.